The 4 T cell receptor beta chains below were found in one sample sequenced in a study of T cell repertoires in cytomegalovirus infection. The antigens of these receptors remain unknown. One entry per CDR3 protein results from TCRdb running MiXCR on the reads. Among some 940,000 distinct CDR3 sequences, about 33% were seen once, and the ten largest hold 13%. Sample: cultured CD8+ T cells from PBMCs, taken from culture after CMV antigen stimulation. All receptors derive from a human donor in good health (CMV status not recorded). Some clones in this sample may be carry-over from other donors' samples.

The chain is built from TRBV6-6 and TRBJ2-3; 9 nucleotides line up with TRBD2. V dropped 2 bases and J dropped 4; count of bases not matched to a gene: 7. The CDR3 runs 16 residues. Germline values: CDR1 MNHNY, CDR2 SVGAGI (reference sequence). DNA for the CDR3: TGTGCCAGCAGTTACACGAGGGGCGGGGGGGCAGATACGCAGTATTTT. It yields the protein CASSYTRGGGADTQYF.

The gene calls are TRBV20-1 and TRBJ2-5; D is possibly TRBD2 (5 bases). The CDR3 has 12 residues. Trimming removed 1 base from V and 7 bases from J, with 10 bases in between. The germline CDR1 and CDR2 sequences are DFQATT and SNEGSKA (reference sequence). The CDR3 region is CSARASEGTQYF. The CDR3, as DNA: TGCAGTGCTAGAGCATCTGAGGGGACCCAGTACTTC.

This clonotype was found a few times. The CDR3 coding sequence is TGTGCCAGTAGTATAGATCCCTTCTCAGCCCTGAACACTGAAGCTTTCTTT. Its translation: CASSIDPFSALNTEAFF. The rearrangement links TRBV19 to TRBJ1-1; D unresolved. V lost 0 bases to trimming and J lost 0 bases, with 14 bases between them. Germline CDR1 reads LNHDA; CDR2 reads SQIVND (reference sequence). This CDR3 is 17 amino acids long.

This clonotype occurred many times. In DNA form, the CDR3 reads TGTGCCAGCAGCCCGCGGGGCAGGGGCTCCTACGAGCAGTACGTC. Protein: CASSPRGRGSYEQYV. The V gene is TRBV7-8, the J gene TRBJ2-7; D is possibly TRBD1 or TRBD2 (6 bases each). The CDR3 length is 15 residues. Germline CDR1 is SGHVS and CDR2 is FQNEAQ. V lost 5 bases and J lost 0, with 14 bases in between.